This paragraph covers one T cell receptor beta chain sequence. Its antigen remains unknown. This sample is part of a study of identifying expanded T cells in peripheral blood. General observations from the study: Around 1.2 clones differed between technical replicates, versus about 15 and 19 over time. Variance in clone template counts between roughly two-week samples significantly increased with total template count across all healthy donors.

This CDR3 has 14 amino acids. The germline gives CDR1 MRHNA, CDR2 SNTAGT. V lost 6 bases and J lost 9, with 18 bases in between. Assay used: immunoSEQ multiplex PCR; TCRdb lists only in-frame clones, some missing. The sample lists about 86,000 clones; 70% to 90% were seen once. The receptor's source is a person aged 18-69 years in good health. This sequence joins TRBV6-4 and TRBJ2-1; the D gene is possibly TRBD2 (6 bases). The sample consisted of blood. The CDR3 coding sequence is TGTGCCAGCAGCCAACTCGGACTATCCCCTGAGCAGTTCTTC. Amino acid sequence: CASSQLGLSPEQFF.